A selection of T cell receptor beta chains follows, all from one sample in a study of blood T cell repertoires in COVID-19. Libraries were prepared by immunoSEQ multiplex PCR; TCRdb keeps only in-frame clonotypes and omits some of them. This sample carries 75,000 to 90,000 clones, 60% to 80% of them seen once, and the ten largest clones take 36%. The sample taken for sequencing was peripheral blood. The receptor set was obtained from a man aged 60-69 years with COVID-19, enrolled during active disease. Each CDR3 is given with its conserved first and last residue. D genes are given only for firm matches. Size is omitted from some rows. Given values are once, few, many or a class for expanded clones.

>.|.|TRBJ1-1|TRBV20-1
TGCAGTGCTAGTCGGCAGGACTACACTGAAGCTTTCTTT
CSASRQDYTEAFF
>TRBD1|.|TRBJ2-3|TRBV19
TGTGCCAGTAGTCCACAGGGGACGGCGATTAGCACAGATACGCAGTATTTT
CASSPQGTAISTDTQYF
>TRBD1|.|TRBJ1-6|TRBV9
TGTGCCAGCAGCGCCCCAGGACAGGGAACGAATAATTCACCCCTCCACTTT
CASSAPGQGTNNSPLHF
>TRBD2|few|TRBJ2-2|TRBV7-7
TGTGCTAGCAGCTTAGCGGGAGGAGCCGGGGAGCTGTTTTTT
CASSLAGGAGELFF
>.|.|TRBJ2-5|TRBV9
TGTGCCAGCAGCGTAGGTTGGACGGGACAAGAGACCCAGTACTTC
CASSVGWTGQETQYF
>TRBD1|.|TRBJ1-2|TRBV3-1/TRBV3-2
TGTGCCAGCAGCCAACTCAGGGGGCGCGACTATGGCTACACCTTC
CASSQLRGRDYGYTF
>TRBD1|.|TRBJ1-6|TRBV6-2/TRBV6-3
TGTGCCAGCAGTAACCTAAGGACAGGGGATAATTCACCCCTCCACTTT
CASSNLRTGDNSPLHF
>.|.|TRBJ2-4|TRBV19
TGTGCCAGTAGTCTCCCCCAGGGGGGCGGAAACATTCAGTACTTC
CASSLPQGGGNIQYF
>TRBD2|.|TRBJ2-7|TRBV27
TGTGCCAGCAGTCCCGGGACTAGCGTGAGCTCCTACGAGCAGTACTTC
CASSPGTSVSSYEQYF
>TRBD1|once|TRBJ1-4|TRBV7-3
TGTGCCAGCAGCTCCCGGCCGGACAGGGGAGAAAAACTGTTTTTT
CASSSRPDRGEKLFF
>.|.|TRBJ2-2|TRBV5-4
TGTGCCAGCACACGACATGGGGGAGGTAACACCGGGGAGCTGTTTTTT
CASTRHGGGNTGELFF
>.|.|TRBJ1-2|TRBV9
TGTGCCAGCAGCGTAGACCCCTTACAGGCTCATTATGGCTACACCTTC
CASSVDPLQAHYGYTF
>.|.|TRBJ2-1|TRBV25-1
TGTGCCAGCAGTGAGAAAAGGGGGTCCTACAATGAGCAGTTCTTC
CASSEKRGSYNEQFF
>TRBD1|.|TRBJ1-5|TRBV19
TGTGCCAGTACCACAGGGGGCGGTCAGCCCCAGCATTTT
CASTTGGGQPQHF
>.|.|TRBJ2-5|TRBV10-3
TGTGCCATCAGGTTAGACACCTCCAAAGAGACCCAGTACTTC
CAIRLDTSKETQYF
>.|.|TRBJ1-1|TRBV15
TGTGCCACCAGCAGAGATCGGGGGGGGATGGCTTTCTTT
CATSRDRGGMAFF
>.|.|TRBJ2-3|TRBV3-1/TRBV3-2
TGTGCCAGCAGCCCATCAAGTAGCGGAGCTAGGTCAGATACGCAGTATTTT
CASSPSSSGARSDTQYF
>.|many|TRBJ2-2|TRBV19
TGTGCCAGTAGGGGAGGGGGGACGGTTAACACCGGGGAGCTGTTTTTT
CASRGGGTVNTGELFF
>.|.|TRBJ1-2|TRBV3-1/TRBV3-2
TGTGCCAGCAGCGACAGCACTTCTAACTATGGCTACACCTTC
CASSDSTSNYGYTF
>TRBD1|once|TRBJ1-2|TRBV19
TGTGCCAGTAGTACAACCGGGACAGGGCAATATTATGGCTACACCTTC
CASSTTGTGQYYGYTF